Reported below is one T cell receptor (beta chain). Its matching antigen is unknown. These data originate in a study of Ad26.COV2.S vaccination and SARS-CoV-2 variants. Broader study findings: Using TCR breadth and depth analyses may have led to underestimated total T cell responses.

Some clones are missing from TCRdb's copy, which holds only in-frame ones; the method was immunoSEQ multiplex PCR. Of more than 250,000 clones listed, about 90% are singletons. Treatment specified: roughly 20 received Ad26.COV2.S at low or high dose, single or two shots; five or six received placebo; per-sample allocation not given. Day 63 following the first vaccine or placebo injection was when the samples were taken. The vaccine antigen was prefusion-stabilized Wuhan SARS-CoV-2 spike. The sequencing here drew on peripheral blood, taken in a trial of Ad26.COV2.S vaccine versus placebo. The sequence came from a person aged 18-65 years who received the Ad26.COV2.S COVID-19 vaccine or a placebo.

DNA for the CDR3: TGTGCCAGCAGCTCCAGTGGGGGGGCGGGCGGTACGCAGTATTTT. Translated: CASSSSGGAGGTQYF. The chain couples TRBV7-8 to TRBJ2-3; D is perhaps TRBD2 (7 bases). The V gene's germline CDR1 is SGHVS and CDR2 FQNEAQ. Between the trimmed V and J ends, which lost 4 bases and 8 bases, there was a span of 19 bases. CDR3 size: 15 residues.